These 25 T cell receptor beta chains were sequenced from one sample in a study of long-term antiretroviral therapy in people with HIV. Version v3.0 of the immunoSEQ assay ran at survey level. Assay used: immunoSEQ multiplex PCR; TCRdb lists only in-frame clones, some missing. Here the sample spans about 25,000 clones, about 88% being singletons. The material was unsorted PBMCs, obtained 1.9 years after starting antiretroviral therapy. Receptors originate from a woman aged 25-40 years with HIV.

This clone is a singleton in its sample. The V call is TRBV7-8, the J call TRBJ2-5; D gene uncertain. CDR3 length: 11 amino acids. The germline CDR1 and CDR2 sequences are SGHVS and FQNEAQ. The ends were cut back, 5 bases at V and 5 bases at J, with 6 bases in the middle. The CDR3 DNA sequence: TGTGCCAGCAGCCCTAAGGAGACCCAGTACTTC. Translation gives CASSPKETQYF.

The chain couples TRBV2 to TRBJ2-1; D unresolved. The ends were cut back, 4 bases at V and 5 bases at J, with 12 bases in the middle. Germline V lookup: CDR1 SNHLY, CDR2 FYNNEI. CDR3 length equals 14 residues. The chain's CDR3 is CASSVAVFDNEQFF. CDR3 nucleotides: TGTGCCAGCAGTGTCGCAGTTTTCGACAATGAGCAGTTCTTC.

This clone showed up just a few times. The chain uses TRBV27 and TRBJ1-6, with 8 bases aligning to TRBD1. Trimming took 4 bases from V and 0 from J; bases not matched to a gene: 11. The germline gives CDR1 MNHEY, CDR2 SMNVEV (reference sequence). The CDR3 loop spans 19 amino acids. The CDR3 nucleotides read TGTGCCAGCAGTTCCGCCGGAGTTACAGGGGGCTCCTATAATTCACCCCTCCACTTT. This codes for CASSSAGVTGGSYNSPLHF.

The gene calls are TRBV7-2 and TRBJ2-1, with 16 nucleotides matching TRBD2. The CDR3 is 15 residues long. Germline values: CDR1 SGHTA, CDR2 FQGNSA. V was pared by 3 bases and J by 12 bases, with 5 bases of the junction left unmatched. DNA for the CDR3: TGTGCCAGCAGCTTCGGGACTAGCGGGGGGGCCGGGCAGTTCTTC. Its translation is CASSFGTSGGAGQFF.

This sequence joins TRBV5-6 and TRBJ1-6; no reliable D call. Trimming pared 6 bases from V and 4 bases from J, leaving 11 bases between. The germline CDR1 and CDR2 sequences are SGHDT and YYEEEE. The CDR3 runs to 14 residues. The DNA of the CDR3 is TGTGCCAGCACCCTGACTCTTTATAATTCACCCCTCCACTTT. It translates to CASTLTLYNSPLHF.

This sequence joins TRBV5-1 and TRBJ1-3; D remains ambiguous. V was clipped by 0 bases and J by 2 bases, with 9 bases between them. This CDR3 contains 15 residues. Germline CDR1 and CDR2: SGHRS and YFSETQ. As DNA, the CDR3 is TGCGCCAGCAGCTTGGCGGGGTCTGCTGGAAACACCATATATTTT. Amino acid sequence: CASSLAGSAGNTIYF. The whole variable domain, remainder taken from reference TRBV5-1 and TRBJ1-3, is KAGVTQTPRYLIKTRGQQVTLSCSPISGHRSVSWYQQTPGQGLQFLFEYFSETQRNKGNFPGRFSGRQFSNSRSEMNVSTLELGDSALYLCASSLAGSAGNTIYFGEGSWLTVV.

V is TRBV6-6 and J is TRBJ1-1; maybe TRBD1 (5 bases). Between the trimmed V and J ends, which lost 0 bases and 3 bases, there was a span of 8 bases. The CDR3 is 14 residues long. Germline-derived CDR1 and CDR2 are MNHNY and SVGAGI (reference sequence). The CDR3 DNA reads as TGTGCCAGCAGTTACTCAAGGGGATACACTGAAGCTTTCTTT. Translation gives CASSYSRGYTEAFF.

The CDR3 bases are TGTGCCAGCAGCCAGACAGGGGGGACCCAAGAGACCCAGTACTTC. Translated, it gives CASSQTGGTQETQYF. The chain links TRBV14 to TRBJ2-5; TRBD1 aligns across 9 bases. The CDR3 extends over 15 amino acids. Trimming at V came to 3 bases and at J to 1 base, leaving 3 bases not matched to a gene. The V gene's germline CDR1 is SGHDN and CDR2 FVKESK.

This chain joins TRBV5-8 and TRBJ2-1; D remains ambiguous. Deletions cut 2 bases from V and 10 bases from J, with 16 bases between. In germline, CDR1 is SGHTS, CDR2 YDEGEE. This CDR3 comprises 14 residues. CDR3 region: CASSFGPRVEEQFF. In DNA form, the CDR3 reads TGTGCCAGCAGCTTTGGCCCCCGGGTCGAGGAGCAGTTCTTC.

This sequence joins TRBV10-2 and TRBJ2-6; D call uncertain. The V end lost 5 bases, the J end lost 2 bases, and 10 bases lay between the germline ends. The V gene's germline CDR1 is WSHSY and CDR2 SAAADI. The CDR3 is made up of 15 amino acids. Here the CDR3 DNA reads TGCGCCAGCAGTCCGGGTGAGGCTGGGGCCAACGTCCTGACTTTC. Protein: CASSPGEAGANVLTF.

The rearrangement links TRBV20-1 to TRBJ1-1; D is unclear. V was cut by 5 bases and J by 6 bases, with 10 bases left in between. Germline lookup yields CDR1 DFQATT and CDR2 SNEGSKA (reference sequence). The CDR3 covers 11 residues. For the CDR3, the DNA is TGCAGTGCTTCCCCCTCCGCTGAAGCTTTCTTT. Translating gives CSASPSAEAFF.

The chain couples TRBV15 to TRBJ2-1; 11 positions agree with TRBD2. Germline-derived CDR1 and CDR2 are LNHNV and YYDKDF (reference sequence). This CDR3 spans 15 amino acids. J gave up 4 bases and V 1 base, and 0 bases lay outside the gene matches. CDR3 bases: TGTGCCACCAGCAGAGCTAGCGGGGGGTACAATGAGCAGTTCTTC. As protein: CATSRASGGYNEQFF.

The chain combines TRBV6-5 with TRBJ2-4; D uncertain. The V and J ends lost 3 bases and 0 bases respectively, with 9 bases between them. Germline CDR1 is MNHEY and CDR2 is SVGAGI. The CDR3 consists of 15 residues. The CDR3, as DNA: TGTGCCAGCAGTTATTTCCCGTTAGCCAAAAACATTCAGTACTTC. This gives the protein CASSYFPLAKNIQYF.

This clone came up once. V gene TRBV7-3 combines with J gene TRBJ2-7; perhaps TRBD2 as D (6 bases). The CDR3 runs 15 residues. Germline CDR1 is SGHTA and CDR2 is FQGTGA. Trimming took 2 bases from V and 6 from J, leaving 17 bases between them. In DNA, the CDR3 is TGTGCCAGCAGCTTACTAACAGCCGAGGGAGGCGAGCAGTACTTC. This codes for CASSLLTAEGGEQYF.

J is TRBJ1-2 and V is TRBV10-3, with D uncertain. The ends were cut back, 5 bases at V and 5 bases at J, with 9 bases in the middle. The CDR3 extends over 12 amino acids. Germline CDR1 is ENHRY and CDR2 is SYGVKD. The CDR3 DNA is TGTGCCATCAGTCCGGCCCAGTATGGCTACACCTTC. It encodes CAISPAQYGYTF.

The CDR3 DNA reads as TGTGCCAGCAGTGAAGGGACAGGGGAAGAGACCCAGTACTTC. It codes for CASSEGTGEETQYF. This rearrangement joins TRBV6-1 to TRBJ2-5; 9 bases are shared with TRBD1. With V trimmed by 1 base and J by 3 bases, 0 bases remained unmatched. This CDR3 spans 14 amino acids. CDR1 is MNHNS, CDR2 SASEGT, per germline.

V gene TRBV10-3 combines with J gene TRBJ1-1; possibly TRBD1 for D (5 bases). This CDR3 region has 15 residues. CDR1 and CDR2 from the germline V gene are ENHRY and SYGVKD. Trimming removed 4 bases from V and 1 base from J, with 13 bases in between. In DNA, the CDR3 is TGTGCCATCAGTGCGACCGGACAACGGAACACTGAAGCTTTCTTT. It translates to CAISATGQRNTEAFF.

This clone has only one observation. The chain links TRBV19 to TRBJ2-3; D is perhaps TRBD2 (5 bases). Germline CDR1 LNHDA, CDR2 SQIVND (reference sequence). This CDR3 contains 15 residues. Trimming cost V 1 base and J 0 bases, with 8 bases left between them. CDR3 sequence reads: CASSIAGESTDTQYF. The CDR3 nucleotides read TGTGCCAGTAGTATAGCCGGGGAAAGCACAGATACGCAGTATTTT.

The chain links TRBV4-2 to TRBJ1-6, with D perhaps TRBD1 (6 bases). The CDR3 is made up of 14 amino acids. Trimming stripped 1 base from V and 11 bases from J, with 12 bases between. Germline loops: CDR1 LGHNA, CDR2 YNFKEQ. CDR3: CASSQVGDTPPLHF. As DNA, the CDR3 is TGTGCCAGCAGCCAAGTTGGGGACACCCCACCCCTCCACTTT.

This sequence joins TRBV29-1 and TRBJ1-1; weak D call: TRBD1 (5 bases). Germline V gene lookup returns CDR1 SQVTM and CDR2 ANQGSEA. The length of the CDR3 is 12 residues. CDR3 nucleotide sequence: TGCGGGGGGAACAACATGAACACTGAAGCTTTCTTT. This translates into CGGNNMNTEAFF. Using reference TRBV29-1 and TRBJ1-1 for the parts outside the CDR3, the full variable domain is SAVISQKPSRDICQRGTSLTIQCQVDSQVTMMFWYRQQPGQSLTLIATANQGSEATYESGFVIDKFPISRPNLTFSTLTVSNMSPEDSSIYLCGGNNMNTEAFFGQGTRLTVV.

This sequence joins TRBV27 and TRBJ1-2; D call uncertain. The CDR3 extends over 13 amino acids. V was clipped by 4 bases and J by 8 bases, with 14 bases between them. The germline V gene has CDR1 MNHEY and CDR2 SMNVEV (reference sequence). CDR3 sequence (DNA): TGTGCCAGCAGTTATAGTCCGGGTTGGGGCTACACCTTC. Translated: CASSYSPGWGYTF.

The V call is TRBV19, the J call TRBJ2-1; weak D call: TRBD1 (5 bases). Germline CDR1 is LNHDA and CDR2 is SQIVND (reference sequence). This CDR3 is 15 amino acids long. V lost 7 bases to trimming and J lost 2 bases, with 15 bases between them. CDR3 residues: CASTLSGYPYNEQFF. CDR3 in DNA: TGTGCCAGTACCCTCTCAGGGTACCCCTACAATGAGCAGTTCTTC.

The CDR3 DNA sequence: TGTGCCAGCGCCGGGACAGCCAATTCACCCCTCCACTTT. Its protein product is CASAGTANSPLHF. J is TRBJ1-6 and V is TRBV27; 7 nucleotides align to TRBD1. With 8 bases clipped from V and 7 bases from J, the junction kept 5 bases outside the gene matches. From germline, CDR1 is MNHEY and CDR2 SMNVEV (reference sequence). This CDR3 comprises 13 residues.

The gene calls are TRBV14 and TRBJ2-7; 7 bases map to TRBD1. The V gene end was trimmed by 4 bases and the J gene end by 10 bases; junction bases not matched to a gene: 10. CDR1 and CDR2 (germline): SGHDN, FVKESK. CDR3 length: 13 amino acids. The CDR3: CASSPFQGGVQYV. The DNA of the CDR3 is TGTGCCAGCAGCCCTTTCCAAGGGGGCGTACAGTACGTC.

The chain uses TRBV27 and TRBJ1-1; TRBD1 is a possible D gene (5 bases). The ends were cut back, 0 bases at V and 0 bases at J, with 8 bases in the middle. The germline V gene encodes CDR1 MNHEY and CDR2 SMNVEV (reference sequence). The CDR3 length is 15 residues. CDR3 nucleotides: TGTGCCAGCAGTTTATCTGCAGGGCTGAACACTGAAGCTTTCTTT. It codes for CASSLSAGLNTEAFF.